These 10 T cell receptor beta chains were sequenced from one sample in a study of blood T cells in healthy people across ages. Primers used in a second PCR of roughly 6 to 12 cycles were a sample-barcoded 5' primer and a J-beta primer mix. TCRdb reprocessed the 5' RACE reads via MiXCR and lists one record per CDR3 protein. The repertoire includes 730,000 or so distinct CDR3 sequences, 43% of them detected once, and 20% to 25% sits in the top ten. Source material: blood. These TCRs come from a woman aged 60 to 75 in good health.

This clonotype was recorded a few times. This chain uses TRBV7-2 with TRBJ2-1; D gene ambiguous. V lost 2 bases to trimming and J lost 4 bases, with 9 bases between them. CDR3 size: 14 residues. The V gene's germline CDR1 is SGHTA and CDR2 FQGNSA. In nucleotides, the CDR3 is TGTGCCAGCAGCTTATCTTCCGGATACAATGAGCAGTTCTTC. Its protein is CASSLSSGYNEQFF.

This clonotype turned up a few times. The genes are TRBV5-1 and TRBJ2-7, with TRBD1 matching over 7 bases. CDR1 SGHRS and CDR2 YFSETQ come from the germline V gene. This CDR3 has 14 amino acids. The V segment lost 4 bases and the J segment 3 bases; nucleotides outside the gene matches: 7. The CDR3 bases are TGCGCCAGCAGCGACCGACAGGGAAACTACGAGCAGTACTTC. It is translated as CASSDRQGNYEQYF.

This clonotype was seen at least ten times. This sequence joins TRBV12-3 or TRBV12-4 and TRBJ2-3; TRBD2 aligns across 16 bases. V shed 6 bases and J 3 bases; nucleotides not matched to a gene: 3. This CDR3 is 16 amino acids long. The CDR3 nucleotides are TGTGCCAGCAGCCCGGGACTAGCGGGAGGGACAGATACGCAGTATTTT. Its translation is CASSPGLAGGTDTQYF.

This clonotype was detected a few times. V gene TRBV7-2 combines with J gene TRBJ2-4; D tentatively reads TRBD1 or TRBD2 (5 bases each). The end of the DNA is better explained by TRBJ2-7, so the J call may be wrong. There are 15 residues in the CDR3. Germline CDR1 is SGHTA and CDR2 is FQGNSA. The CDR3 protein is CASSSAGTVFSEQYF. The CDR3 DNA reads as TGTGCCAGCAGCTCAGCCGGGACCGTATTTAGCGAGCAGTACTTC.

This clonotype was recorded a few times. The V call is TRBV5-6, the J call TRBJ1-4, with TRBD1 matching over 7 bases. Germline-derived CDR1 and CDR2 are SGHDT and YYEEEE. The length of the CDR3 is 19 residues. V was clipped by 4 bases and J by 7 bases; unmatched bases: 22. The CDR3 reads CASSLNPTLNRGSREKLFF. As DNA, the CDR3 is TGTGCCAGCAGCCTTAACCCGACGCTTAACAGGGGCTCCCGTGAAAAACTGTTTTTT.

This clonotype has just a few counts. The rearrangement uses TRBV29-1 and TRBJ1-2; 7 bases are shared with TRBD1. The ends lost 3 bases at V and 0 bases at J; junction bases unmatched: 4. Germline values: CDR1 SQVTM, CDR2 ANQGSEA. The CDR3 consists of 14 residues. Written as DNA, the CDR3 is TGCAGCGTTGACCGTGGACAGGCTAACTATGGCTACACCTTC. Protein product: CSVDRGQANYGYTF.

This clonotype was seen more than once but under ten times. J is TRBJ2-1 and V is TRBV12-3 or TRBV12-4; unclear D gene. V was pared by 3 bases and J by 7 bases, with 7 bases between. CDR3 length: 12 amino acids. The DNA for the CDR3 is TGTGCCAGCAGTTTTGTAGAGAATGAGCAGTTCTTC. Translating gives CASSFVENEQFF.

This clonotype has a handful of counts. The J gene is TRBJ2-1, the V gene TRBV18; TRBD2 agrees at 8 bases. This CDR3 comprises 14 residues. The germline CDR1 and CDR2 sequences are KGHSH and LQKENI. After removal of 3 bases from V and 7 bases from J, the junction contained 5 bases not matched to a gene. The CDR3 bases are TGTGCCAGCTCACCGCTCGGGGGGGATAATGAGCAGTTCTTC. It translates to CASSPLGGDNEQFF.

This clonotype was detected only a few times. V and J are TRBV19 and TRBJ2-1; 7 nucleotides align to TRBD2. J lost 6 bases, V lost 1 base, and 12 bases had no gene match. Per the germline V gene, CDR1 is LNHDA and CDR2 is SQIVND (reference sequence). This CDR3 spans 17 amino acids. The CDR3 region is CASSIARRAGESNEQFF. CDR3 coding DNA: TGTGCCAGTAGTATAGCCCGCCGGGCGGGAGAAAGCAATGAGCAGTTCTTC.

A remark on this clonotype: This may be a read error: a much more frequent sequence differs by one nucleotide. The rearrangement joins TRBV7-7 to TRBJ2-3, with D unresolved. CDR1 is SSHAT and CDR2 is FNYEAQ in the germline V gene (reference sequence). The CDR3 consists of 15 residues. The CDR3 spells CASSLAASPTDTQYF. The CDR3 DNA sequence: TGTGCTAGCAGCTTAGCCGCCTCGCCAACAGATACGCAGTATTTT.